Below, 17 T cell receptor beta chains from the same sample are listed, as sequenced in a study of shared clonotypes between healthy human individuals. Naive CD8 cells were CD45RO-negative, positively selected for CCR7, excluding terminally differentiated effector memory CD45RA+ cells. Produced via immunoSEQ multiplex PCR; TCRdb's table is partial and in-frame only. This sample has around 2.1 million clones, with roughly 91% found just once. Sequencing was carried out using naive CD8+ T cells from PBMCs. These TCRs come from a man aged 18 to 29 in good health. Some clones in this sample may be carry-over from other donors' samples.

CDR3 protein: CASSLMGVTNNEQFF. In nucleotides, the CDR3 is TGTGCCAGTAGTCTGATGGGTGTAACTAACAATGAGCAGTTCTTC. The V call is TRBV19, the J call TRBJ2-1; D unclear. CDR1 LNHDA and CDR2 SQIVND come from the germline V gene (reference sequence). The V end was cut by 5 bases, the J end by 5 bases, with 16 bases between. The CDR3 contains 15 residues.

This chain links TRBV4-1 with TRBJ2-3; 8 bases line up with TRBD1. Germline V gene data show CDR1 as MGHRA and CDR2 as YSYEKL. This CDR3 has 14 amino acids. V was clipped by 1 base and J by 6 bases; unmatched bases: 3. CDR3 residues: CASSQAGGRDTQYF. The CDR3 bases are TGCGCCAGCAGCCAAGCAGGGGGCCGGGATACGCAGTATTTT.

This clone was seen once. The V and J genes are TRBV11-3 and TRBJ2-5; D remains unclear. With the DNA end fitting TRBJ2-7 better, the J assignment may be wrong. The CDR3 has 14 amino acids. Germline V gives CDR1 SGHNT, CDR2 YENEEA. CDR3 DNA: TGTGCCAGCAGTCCCGCGGCAGGATCCTACGAGCAGTACTTC. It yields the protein CASSPAAGSYEQYF.

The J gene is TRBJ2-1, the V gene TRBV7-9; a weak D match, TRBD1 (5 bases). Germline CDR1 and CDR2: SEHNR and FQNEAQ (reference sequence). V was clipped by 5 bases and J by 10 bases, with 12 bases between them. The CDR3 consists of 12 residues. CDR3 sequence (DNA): TGTGCCAGCAGCCAAGGCAGGGTGGAGCAGTTCTTC. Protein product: CASSQGRVEQFF.

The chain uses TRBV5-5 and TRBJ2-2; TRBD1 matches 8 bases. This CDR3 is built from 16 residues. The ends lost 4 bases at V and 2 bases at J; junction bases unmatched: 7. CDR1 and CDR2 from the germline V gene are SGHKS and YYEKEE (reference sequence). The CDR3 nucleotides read TGTGCCAGCAGCCGGACGGACAGGGTAAACACCGGGGAGCTGTTTTTT. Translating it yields CASSRTDRVNTGELFF.

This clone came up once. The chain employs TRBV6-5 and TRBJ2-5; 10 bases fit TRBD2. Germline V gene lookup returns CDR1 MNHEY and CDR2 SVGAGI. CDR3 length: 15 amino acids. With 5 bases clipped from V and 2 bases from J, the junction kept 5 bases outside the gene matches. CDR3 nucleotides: TGTGCCAGCAGTAGTAGCGGGAGGATTCAAGAGACCCAGTACTTC. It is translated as CASSSSGRIQETQYF.

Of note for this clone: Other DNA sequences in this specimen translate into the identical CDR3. The CDR3 loop is CASSYSGREQYF. The CDR3 nucleotides are TGTGCCAGCAGTTACTCAGGGCGCGAGCAGTACTTC. This chain uses TRBV6-5 with TRBJ2-7; unclear D gene. The ends were cut back, 0 bases at V and 6 bases at J, with 6 bases in the middle. Germline loops: CDR1 MNHEY, CDR2 SVGAGI. CDR3 size: 12 residues.

The CDR3 is CASALGTEGIFYEQYF. The CDR3 nucleotides are TGTGCCAGCGCCCTAGGGACAGAGGGCATTTTTTACGAGCAGTACTTC. The rearrangement joins TRBV28 to TRBJ2-7, with 7 bases fitting TRBD1. CDR1 is MDHEN and CDR2 is SYDVKM in the germline V gene. Trimming at V came to 8 bases and at J to 4 bases, leaving 17 bases not matched to a gene. The CDR3 length is 16 residues.

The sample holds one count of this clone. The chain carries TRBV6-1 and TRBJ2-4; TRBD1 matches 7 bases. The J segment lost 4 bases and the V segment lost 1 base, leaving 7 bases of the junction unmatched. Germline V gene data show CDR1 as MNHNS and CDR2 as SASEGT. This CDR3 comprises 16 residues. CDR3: CASSEGLQGLKNIQYF. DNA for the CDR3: TGTGCCAGCAGTGAAGGGTTACAGGGGCTTAAAAACATTCAGTACTTC.

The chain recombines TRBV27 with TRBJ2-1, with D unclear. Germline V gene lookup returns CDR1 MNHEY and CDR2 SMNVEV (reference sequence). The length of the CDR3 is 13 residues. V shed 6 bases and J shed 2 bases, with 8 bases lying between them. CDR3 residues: CASRAPPYNEQFF. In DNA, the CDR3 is TGTGCCAGCAGGGCGCCTCCCTACAATGAGCAGTTCTTC.

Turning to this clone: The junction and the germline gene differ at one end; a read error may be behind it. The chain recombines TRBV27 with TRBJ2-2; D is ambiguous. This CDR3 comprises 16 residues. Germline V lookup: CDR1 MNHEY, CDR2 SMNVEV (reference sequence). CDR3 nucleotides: TGTGCCAGCACTTTACACCGTTGGGGTACCACCGGGGAGCTGTTTTTT. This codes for CASTLHRWGTTGELFF.

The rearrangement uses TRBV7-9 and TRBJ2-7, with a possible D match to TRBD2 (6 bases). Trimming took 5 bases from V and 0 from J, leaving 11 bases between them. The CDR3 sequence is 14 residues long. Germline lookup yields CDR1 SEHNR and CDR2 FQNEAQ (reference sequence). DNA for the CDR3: TGTGCCAGCAGCGAAAGCGGGCCCTCCTACGAGCAGTACTTC. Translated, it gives CASSESGPSYEQYF.

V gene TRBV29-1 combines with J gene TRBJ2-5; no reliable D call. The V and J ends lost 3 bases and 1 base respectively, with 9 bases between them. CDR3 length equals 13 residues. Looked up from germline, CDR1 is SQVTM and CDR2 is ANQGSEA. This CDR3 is CSVEQEVQETQYF. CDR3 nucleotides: TGCAGCGTTGAGCAGGAAGTCCAAGAGACCCAGTACTTC. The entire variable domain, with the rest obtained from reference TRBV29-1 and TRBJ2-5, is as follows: SAVISQKPSRDICQRGTSLTIQCQVDSQVTMMFWYRQQPGQSLTLIATANQGSEATYESGFVIDKFPISRPNLTFSTLTVSNMSPEDSSIYLCSVEQEVQETQYFGPGTRLLVL.

The CDR3 loop is CASSPPLGREAFF. As DNA, the CDR3 is TGTGCCAGCTCACCACCTTTAGGACGGGAAGCTTTCTTT. The chain recombines TRBV18 with TRBJ1-1; D is undetermined. The V end was cut by 0 bases, the J end by 8 bases, with 10 bases between. Germline CDR1 reads KGHSH; CDR2 reads LQKENI. The CDR3 runs to 13 residues.

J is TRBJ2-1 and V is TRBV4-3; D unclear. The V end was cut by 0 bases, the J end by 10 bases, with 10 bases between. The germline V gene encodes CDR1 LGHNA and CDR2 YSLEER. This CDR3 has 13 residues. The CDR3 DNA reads TGCGCCAGCAGCCAAGATTGGGTAATGGAGCAGTTCTTC. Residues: CASSQDWVMEQFF.

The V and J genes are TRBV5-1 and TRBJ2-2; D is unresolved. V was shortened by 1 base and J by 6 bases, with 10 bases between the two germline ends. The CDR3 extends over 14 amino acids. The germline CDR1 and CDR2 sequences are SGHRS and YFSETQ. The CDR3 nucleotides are TGCGCCAGCAGCTTGCTGGGTTCCGCCGGGGAGCTGTTTTTT. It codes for CASSLLGSAGELFF.

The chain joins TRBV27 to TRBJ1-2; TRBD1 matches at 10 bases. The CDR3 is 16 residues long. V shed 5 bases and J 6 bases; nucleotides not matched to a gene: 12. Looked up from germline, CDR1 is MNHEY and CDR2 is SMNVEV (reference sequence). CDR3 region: CASSPQTGGPWHGYTF. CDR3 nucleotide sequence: TGTGCCAGCAGTCCGCAGACAGGGGGCCCCTGGCATGGCTACACCTTC.